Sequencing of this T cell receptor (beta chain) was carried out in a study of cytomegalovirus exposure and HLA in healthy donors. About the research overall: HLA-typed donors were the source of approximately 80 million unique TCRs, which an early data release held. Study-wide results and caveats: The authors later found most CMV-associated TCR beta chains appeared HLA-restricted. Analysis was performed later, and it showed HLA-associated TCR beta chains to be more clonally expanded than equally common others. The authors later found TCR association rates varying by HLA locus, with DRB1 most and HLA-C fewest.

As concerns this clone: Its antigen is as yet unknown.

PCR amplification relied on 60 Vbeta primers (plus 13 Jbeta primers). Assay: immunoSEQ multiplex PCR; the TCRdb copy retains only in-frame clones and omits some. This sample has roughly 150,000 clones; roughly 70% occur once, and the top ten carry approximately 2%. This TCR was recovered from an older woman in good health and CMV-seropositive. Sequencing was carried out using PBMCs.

DNA of the CDR3: TGTGCCAGCAGTTTGCAGGGGGCATACTACAATGAGCAGTTCTTC. Its protein is CASSLQGAYYNEQFF. The rearrangement links TRBV28 to TRBJ2-1, with TRBD1 identical over 8 bases. This CDR3 comprises 15 residues. J lost 3 bases, V lost 3 bases, and 4 bases had no gene match. Per the germline V gene, CDR1 is MDHEN and CDR2 is SYDVKM.